The rows below give T cell receptor beta chains drawn from one sample of a study of T cells in Graves' hyperthyroidism and ophthalmopathy. One entry per CDR3 protein results from TCRdb running MiXCR on the multiplex PCR reads. This table has about 570,000 distinct CDR3 sequences, approximately 44% appearing once. Sequencing was carried out using peripheral blood or thyroid tissue (not recorded which). The receptors come from an adult woman with Graves' disease, either hyperthyroidism or ophthalmopathy (not recorded which). Both conserved end residues are part of each CDR3. D genes are given only for firm matches. Some rows have no size entry. The others give once, few or many, or a class for an expanded clone.

j_call d_call clone_size v_call cdr3_nt cdr3_aa
TRBJ1-1 TRBD1 . TRBV12-3/TRBV12-4 TGTGCCAGCAGTCTCGAGGGGACAGGGGTAAACACTGAAGCTTTCTTT CASSLEGTGVNTEAFF
TRBJ2-2 TRBD2 few TRBV7-6 TGTGCCAGCAGCTTCGGCGGGGGGCGGTCCGCCGGGGAGCTGTTTTTT CASSFGGGRSAGELFF
TRBJ2-5 . . TRBV7-2 TGTGCCAGCAGCTTGGGCCGGGCCCCTCGTCAGCCCCAGTACTTC CASSLGRAPRQPQYF
TRBJ1-1 . . TRBV19 TGTGCCAGTAGTAGGGGCAGAACCTCGAACACTGAAGCCTTCTTT CASSRGRTSNTEAFF
TRBJ2-7 . . TRBV20-1 TGCAGTGCTAGAGCCTCTGCGGGTGGCGGGTACGAGCAGTACTTC CSARASAGGGYEQYF
TRBJ2-7 TRBD2 . TRBV7-2 TGTGCCAGCAGCTTAGTAGCGGGGGGCCAACCCTACGAGCAGTACTTC CASSLVAGGQPYEQYF
TRBJ2-7 TRBD1 . TRBV15 TGTGCCACCAGCAAAAGGGACAGGAAGAGCTACGAGCAGTACTTC CATSKRDRKSYEQYF
TRBJ1-6 . . TRBV25-1 TGTGCCATCAGTGACCCCGGGGGGGGTGGATCACCCCTCCACTTT CAISDPGGGGSPLHF
TRBJ2-3 TRBD1 . TRBV5-1 TGCGCCAGCAGGAGGTGGGACAGTACAGATACGCAGTATTTT CASRRWDSTDTQYF
TRBJ1-1 TRBD1 . TRBV2 TGTGCCAGCAGTTGGCCGGGACAGGGGCGAGCTTTCTTT CASSWPGQGRAFF
TRBJ2-5 . once TRBV19 TGTGCCAGTACCACCCGAAGGACCATAATTCAAGAGACCCAGTACTTC CASTTRRTIIQETQYF
TRBJ1-2 . . TRBV7-2 TGTGCCAGCAGCCGGCCACCAGGGCCCGTCTATGGCTACACCTTC CASSRPPGPVYGYTF
TRBJ1-1 . many TRBV7-9 TGTGCCTCGAAACTTCCAATTGAAGCTTTCTTT CASKLPIEAFF
TRBJ2-7 TRBD1 many TRBV19 TGTGCCAGTAGTTACCAGGGGGCTGGCTACGAGCAGTACTTC CASSYQGAGYEQYF
TRBJ2-7 . many TRBV10-3 TGTGCCATCAGGGGTAGCGTATTAATGCCCACCGAGCAGTACTTC CAIRGSVLMPTEQYF
TRBJ2-5 TRBD1 many TRBV5-1 TGCGCCAGCAGCTTGGGGGGACAGGGGGGACTCTCCCAAGAGACCCAGTACTTC CASSLGGQGGLSQETQYF
TRBJ1-4 . many TRBV5-1 TGCGCCAGCAGCGTAGGGGCAGCCCCGAATGAAAAACTGTTTTTT CASSVGAAPNEKLFF
TRBJ1-2 . . TRBV10-3 TGTGCCATCAGCTTAGGACAGGGCTACACCTTC CAISLGQGYTF
TRBJ2-7 . few TRBV25-1 TGTGCCAGCAGTTTCCTAGCCATTAGCCTCTCCTTTGACGAGCAGTACTTC CASSFLAISLSFDEQYF
TRBJ2-7 TRBD2 many TRBV5-1 TGCGCCAGCAGCAGGGAGGGGAACAGTGACTCCTACGAGCAGTACTTC CASSREGNSDSYEQYF
TRBJ1-2 . . TRBV20-1 TGCAGTGCTAGGATCAGCTATGGCTACACCTTC CSARISYGYTF
TRBJ2-5 . . TRBV5-1 TGCGCCAGCAGCTTGGCGGCTGTCACCGGGGAGACCCAGTACTTC CASSLAAVTGETQYF
TRBJ2-7 . many TRBV20-1 TGCAGTGCTGCCCGATGGACAGAGACCTACGAGCAGTACTTC CSAARWTETYEQYF
TRBJ2-2 . . TRBV5-1 TGCGCCAGCAGGCCTTACCGGGACTCCTACACCGGGGAGCTGTTTTTT CASRPYRDSYTGELFF
TRBJ1-4 . many TRBV15 TGTGCCACCAGCAGGGAGGGTAACGCTAATGAAAAACTGTTTTTT CATSREGNANEKLFF
TRBJ1-6 . many TRBV12-3/TRBV12-4 TGTGCCAGCAGTTTGAATGGAGATTCACCCCTCCACTTT CASSLNGDSPLHF